This is a list of T cell receptor beta chains from one sample in a study of blood T cell repertoires in COVID-19. Clones were read by immunoSEQ multiplex PCR, and TCRdb kept only the in-frame ones, dropping some. The table shows roughly 250,000 clones, with around four fifths occurring only once. Sequencing was carried out using peripheral blood. Receptor source: a woman aged 40 to 50 with active or convalescent COVID-19. CDR3s include the opening cysteine and the closing phenylalanine or tryptophan. The order of the fields is clone size, J gene, V gene, D gene, CDR3 DNA, CDR3 protein. The D gene is left open where the match is weak. Some rows mark clone size as missing; the rest say once, few, many or name a class of expanded clone.

once | TRBJ2-3 | TRBV11-2 | NA | TGTGCCAGCAGCTTAGGGGCGACGGGAGGCACAGATACGCAGTATTTT | CASSLGATGGTDTQYF
once | TRBJ1-3 | TRBV5-4 | TRBD1 | TGTGCCAGCAGCTTGTCCCGGGACAGGGTTGGAAACACCATATATTTT | CASSLSRDRVGNTIYF
NA | TRBJ1-4 | TRBV9 | TRBD1 | TGTGCCAGCAAGAGGGGGACAGGGGGTAATGAAAAACTGTTTTTT | CASKRGTGGNEKLFF
NA | TRBJ1-4 | TRBV6-6 | NA | TGTGCCAGCAGTGCGACAGTCCTGAATGAAAAACTGTTTTTT | CASSATVLNEKLFF
NA | TRBJ2-2 | TRBV6-4 | TRBD2 | TGTGCCAGCAGTTCAACTAGCGTGGGCACCGGGGAGCTGTTTTTT | CASSSTSVGTGELFF
NA | TRBJ2-3 | TRBV5-4 | NA | TGTGCCAGCAGCCCGGACTGGCGGGGTCCGGGAGATACGCAGTATTTT | CASSPDWRGPGDTQYF
NA | TRBJ1-1 | TRBV5-4 | NA | TGTGCCAGCAGCTCCCAGGGCCGGAACACTGAAGCTTTCTTT | CASSSQGRNTEAFF
NA | TRBJ1-1 | TRBV7-9 | TRBD1 | TGTGCCAGCAGCCAGAGACAGGGCAGTGAAGCTTTCTTT | CASSQRQGSEAFF
NA | TRBJ1-2 | TRBV7-8 | TRBD1 | TGTGCCAGCAGCTTGGGACAGACAAACTATGGCTACACCTTC | CASSLGQTNYGYTF
few | TRBJ1-5 | TRBV29-1 | NA | TGCAGCGTTGAAGTGACCGGGGAGTCCAATCAGCCCCAGCATTTT | CSVEVTGESNQPQHF
NA | TRBJ1-5 | TRBV3-1/TRBV3-2 | TRBD1 | TGTGCCAGCAGCCCTACAGGGGAGCCTCAGCCCCAGCATTTT | CASSPTGEPQPQHF
NA | TRBJ1-6 | TRBV30 | TRBD1 | TGTGCCTGGACGGGACAGGGGTCGACACCCCTCCACTTT | CAWTGQGSTPLHF
once | TRBJ1-1 | TRBV19 | NA | TGTGCCAGTAGTATAAACAGGGTGAACACTGAAGCTTTCTTT | CASSINRVNTEAFF
NA | TRBJ1-3 | TRBV5-4 | TRBD1 | TGTGCCAGCAGCTTGGCCGGGACAGCTGGAAACACCATATATTTT | CASSLAGTAGNTIYF
NA | TRBJ2-5 | TRBV10-2 | TRBD2 | TGCGCCAGCAGTCATATGCTAGCGGGGCCACCGTACCAAGAGACCCAGTACTTC | CASSHMLAGPPYQETQYF
NA | TRBJ1-5 | TRBV3-1/TRBV3-2 | TRBD1 | TGTGCCAGCAGCCAGGGCGGCAGGGGGCATCAGCCCCAGCATTTT | CASSQGGRGHQPQHF
NA | TRBJ2-1 | TRBV4-2 | TRBD2 | TGTGCCAGCAGCCAACTAGCGGGGGGGCCTTATGAGCAGTTCTTC | CASSQLAGGPYEQFF
NA | TRBJ1-3 | TRBV5-4 | NA | TGTGCCAGCAGCTTGGAGGGGGAAGGCTCTGGAAACACCATATATTTT | CASSLEGEGSGNTIYF
NA | TRBJ2-1 | TRBV9 | NA | TGTGCCAGCAGCGTAGAGGGTAGCGACACTAATGAGCAGTTCTTC | CASSVEGSDTNEQFF
NA | TRBJ2-3 | TRBV7-2 | TRBD1 | TGTGCCAGCAGCTCCGGGACAGATGCAGATACGCAGTATTTT | CASSSGTDADTQYF
NA | TRBJ1-5 | TRBV6-1 | TRBD1 | TGTGCCAGCAGTGAAGTTAACAGGGGCCAGCCCCAGCATTTT | CASSEVNRGQPQHF
NA | TRBJ2-5 | TRBV6-2/TRBV6-3 | NA | TGTGCCAGCAGTTATTCGATAGCCGGGGTGGGAGAGACCCAGTACTTC | CASSYSIAGVGETQYF
few | TRBJ1-1 | TRBV3-1/TRBV3-2 | NA | TGTGCCAGCAGCCGTCACGCAGGGAACACTGAAGCTTTCTTT | CASSRHAGNTEAFF
NA | TRBJ2-2 | TRBV7-2 | TRBD2 | TGTGCCAGCAGGATGGCTAGCGGGGGGGCGTACACCGGGGAGCTGTTTTTT | CASRMASGGAYTGELFF
NA | TRBJ2-3 | TRBV5-1 | NA | TGCGCCAGCAGCTTGGTTGCGGCCCCCGCAGATACGCAGTATTTT | CASSLVAAPADTQYF
NA | TRBJ1-1 | TRBV10-3 | NA | TGTGCCATCAGTGCCGACAGCAACACTGAAGCTTTCTTT | CAISADSNTEAFF
NA | TRBJ2-1 | TRBV27 | TRBD2 | TGTGCCAGCAACATAGCGGGGCAAACCTACAATGAGCAGTTCTTC | CASNIAGQTYNEQFF
NA | TRBJ1-5 | TRBV19 | TRBD1 | TGTGCCAGTACCCCGCACAGGGGGAACAATCAGCCCCAGCATTTT | CASTPHRGNNQPQHF
NA | TRBJ1-1 | TRBV29-1 | TRBD1 | TGCAGCGTCACAGGGGTTTTGAACACTGAAGCTTTCTTT | CSVTGVLNTEAFF
NA | TRBJ1-1 | TRBV18 | NA | TGTGCCAGCTCCCGGACAGATATGAACACTGAAGCTTTCTTT | CASSRTDMNTEAFF
few | TRBJ1-1 | TRBV5-1 | TRBD1 | TGCGCCAGCAGCGCCCGACAGGGAAACACTGAAGCTTTCTTT | CASSARQGNTEAFF